This TCR beta chain was captured in a study of cytomegalovirus exposure and HLA in healthy donors. Study-wide context: Earlier, approximately 110 million unique TCR beta sequences were recovered from roughly 200 million T cells by an analysis.

This clone has a handful of counts. What it binds is unknown. Study-wide findings and caveats: Researchers catalogued approximately 160 TCR beta chains as cytomegalovirus-associated.

Trimming removed 6 bases from V and 1 base from J, with 12 bases in between. The CDR3 totals 14 residues. Germline V lookup: CDR1 LNHDA, CDR2 SQIVND (reference sequence). Amplification used 60 Vbeta primers and 13 Jbeta primers. Method: immunoSEQ multiplex PCR; TCRdb's copy keeps in-frame clones and lacks some. The sample consists of under 200,000 clones, over 9.5% of them appearing once. Sequencing was performed on PBMCs. V is TRBV19 and J is TRBJ1-2; unclear D gene. This receptor was taken from a man between 50 and 59 years old in good health and CMV-seropositive. Written as DNA, the CDR3 is TGTGCCAGTAGGGCCGGGAAGGATAACTATGGCTACACCTTC. It yields the protein CASRAGKDNYGYTF.